This TCR beta chain emerged from a study of blood T cell repertoires in COVID-19. TCRdb's table, derived via immunoSEQ multiplex PCR, lists solely in-frame clones and lacks some. Of about 180,000 clones listed, about 85% are singletons. Participant-given clinical history determined each cohort assignment. Trimming removed 1 base from V and 6 bases from J, with 9 bases in between. The CDR3 consists of 13 residues. Germline CDR1 is SGHVS and CDR2 is FQNEAQ. V is TRBV7-8 and J is TRBJ1-2; possible D gene TRBD1, 6 bases. Sequencing was performed on PBMCs or T cells enriched from blood (not recorded which). This receptor was identified in a man aged 35 to 55 who had recovered from COVID-19. CDR3 protein: CASSLGTADGYTF. DNA of the CDR3: TGTGCCAGCAGCTTAGGGACAGCGGATGGCTACACCTTC.